These 2 T cell receptor beta chains came from one sample sequenced in a study of shared clonotypes between healthy human individuals. Generated by immunoSEQ multiplex PCR, the TCRdb table keeps only in-frame clones and is missing some. The table records about 1,500,000 clones, more than 95% of them present only once. Sequencing used naive CD4+ T cells sorted from blood. Subset denoted: CD45RA+ positively selected. Receptors were obtained from a man younger than 40 in good health.

The chain couples TRBV6-1 to TRBJ1-1; maybe TRBD1 (5 bases). V was cut by 7 bases and J by 7 bases, with 16 bases left in between. This CDR3 has 13 amino acids. Germline V gene data show CDR1 as MNHNS and CDR2 as SASEGT. CDR3 sequence (DNA): TGTGCCAGCACCCGACAGAGATCAAATGAAGCTTTCTTT. This codes for CASTRQRSNEAFF.

The chain is built from TRBV12-2 and TRBJ2-3; the DNA was not used to check the table's D call, TRBD1. TRBV12-2 corresponds to a pseudogene. CDR3 length: 16 amino acids. CDR3 nucleotide sequence: TGTGCAAGTCGCTTAGCGACGGTACAGTGGACAGATACGCAGTATTTT. Residues: CASRLATVQWTDTQYF.